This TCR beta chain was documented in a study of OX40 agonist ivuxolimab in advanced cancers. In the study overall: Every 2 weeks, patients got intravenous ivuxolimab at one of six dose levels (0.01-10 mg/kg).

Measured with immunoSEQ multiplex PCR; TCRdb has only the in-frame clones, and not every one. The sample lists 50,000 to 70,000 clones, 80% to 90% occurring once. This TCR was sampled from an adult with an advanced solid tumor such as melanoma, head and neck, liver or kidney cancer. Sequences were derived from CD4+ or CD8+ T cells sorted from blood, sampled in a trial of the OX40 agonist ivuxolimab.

DNA for the CDR3: TGTGCCAGCAGCCCGCAGGGGGCTGGAAATTCACCCCTCCACTTT. Residues: CASSPQGAGNSPLHF. J is TRBJ1-6 and V is TRBV7-9, with 8 bases aligning to TRBD1. Per germline, CDR1 SEHNR and CDR2 FQNEAQ (reference sequence). This CDR3 comprises 15 residues. Trimming at V came to 5 bases and at J to 7 bases, leaving 7 bases not matched to a gene.